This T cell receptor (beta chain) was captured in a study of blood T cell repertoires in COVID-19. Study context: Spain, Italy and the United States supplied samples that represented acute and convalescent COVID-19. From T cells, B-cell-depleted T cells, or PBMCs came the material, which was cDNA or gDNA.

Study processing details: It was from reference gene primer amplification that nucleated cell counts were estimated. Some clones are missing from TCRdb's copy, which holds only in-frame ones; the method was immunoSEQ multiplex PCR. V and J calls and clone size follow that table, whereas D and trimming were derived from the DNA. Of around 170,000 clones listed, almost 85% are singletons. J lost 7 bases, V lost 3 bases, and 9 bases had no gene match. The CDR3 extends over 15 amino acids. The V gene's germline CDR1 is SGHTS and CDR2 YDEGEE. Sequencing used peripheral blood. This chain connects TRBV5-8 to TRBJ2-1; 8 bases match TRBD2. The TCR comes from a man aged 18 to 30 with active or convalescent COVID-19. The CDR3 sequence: CASSSPLGGGNEQFF. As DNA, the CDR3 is TGTGCCAGCAGCTCCCCCCTCGGGGGGGGTAATGAGCAGTTCTTC.